The clone carrying this TCR beta chain was seen repeatedly, ten times or more. The antigen is not known. Specified time point: patch test 1, 2 weeks after DPC sensitization. Stated treatment: therapeutic diphenylcyclopropenone sensitization with weekly scalp DPC. The library tagged each cDNA molecule with unique molecular identifiers. TCRdb fed the RACE reads into MiXCR, producing one record per CDR3 protein. Of 55,000 to 85,000 distinct CDR3 sequences listed, 9.8% are singletons. These data belong to a study of human T cells and chemical hapten exposure. Study information: Sensitization employed 2% DPC on 2 cm by 2 cm of upper inner arm skin.

CDR1 and CDR2 (germline): LGHNA, YSLEER. The CDR3 spans 15 residues. Trimming pared 0 bases from V and 0 bases from J, leaving 7 bases between. Points from the study as a whole: Correlating positively with patch test score were the PT1 expanded TCR counts. Controls formed significantly fewer large CDR3 similarity clusters than expanded TCRs did.

The sequence came from a woman aged 40 to 50 with alopecia areata. Some clones in this sample may be carry-over from other donors' samples. The sample was whole blood, taken in connection with sensitization to the hapten diphenylcyclopropenone (DPC). The chain employs TRBV4-3 and TRBJ2-3; D not certain. The CDR3 here is CASSQDAGSTDTQYF. The DNA for the CDR3 is TGCGCCAGCAGCCAAGATGCCGGAAGCACAGATACGCAGTATTTT.